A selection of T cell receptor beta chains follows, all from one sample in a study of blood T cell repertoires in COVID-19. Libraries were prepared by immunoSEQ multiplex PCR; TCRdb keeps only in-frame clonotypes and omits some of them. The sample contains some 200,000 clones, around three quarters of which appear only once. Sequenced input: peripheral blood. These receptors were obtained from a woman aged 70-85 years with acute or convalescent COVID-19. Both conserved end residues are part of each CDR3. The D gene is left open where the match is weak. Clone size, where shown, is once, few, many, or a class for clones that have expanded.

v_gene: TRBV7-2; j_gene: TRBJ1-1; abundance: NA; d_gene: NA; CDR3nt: TGTGCCAGCAGCTTAGGACACCAGAACACTGAAGCTTTCTTT; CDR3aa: CASSLGHQNTEAFF
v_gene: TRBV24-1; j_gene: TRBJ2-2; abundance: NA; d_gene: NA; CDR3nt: TGTGCCACCAGTGAGCCTCGGGGGAACACCGGGGAGCTGTTTTTT; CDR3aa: CATSEPRGNTGELFF
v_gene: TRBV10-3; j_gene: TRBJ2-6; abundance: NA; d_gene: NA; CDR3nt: TGTGCCATCTCCTCAGGGTCTGGGGCCAACGTCCTGACTTTC; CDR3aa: CAISSGSGANVLTF
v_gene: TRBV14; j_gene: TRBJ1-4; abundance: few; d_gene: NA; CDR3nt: TGTGCCAGCAGACCTGCGGGGGCCCTTAATGAAAAACTGTTTTTT; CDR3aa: CASRPAGALNEKLFF
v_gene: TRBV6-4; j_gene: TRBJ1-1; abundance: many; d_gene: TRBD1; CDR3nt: TGTGCCAGCAGTTGGGACAGGAACACTGAAGCTTTCTTT; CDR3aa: CASSWDRNTEAFF
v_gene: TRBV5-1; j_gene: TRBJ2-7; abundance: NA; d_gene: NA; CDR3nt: TGCGCCAGCAGCTTGGCAGGGCCCCCCTACGAGCAGTACTTC; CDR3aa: CASSLAGPPYEQYF
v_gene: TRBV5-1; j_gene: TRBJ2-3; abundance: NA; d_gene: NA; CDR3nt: TGCGCCAGCAGCTCCTCCTCCCAGAATACGCAGTATTTT; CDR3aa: CASSSSSQNTQYF
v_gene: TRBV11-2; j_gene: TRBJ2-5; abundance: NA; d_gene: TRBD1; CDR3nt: TGTGCCAGCAGCTTGGTCCCGGGACAGGGGGCGTTGGGCAACGAAACCCAGTACTTC; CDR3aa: CASSLVPGQGALGNETQYF
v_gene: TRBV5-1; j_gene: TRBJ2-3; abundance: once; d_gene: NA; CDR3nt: TGCGCCAGCAGCCTACTAGCCCTCACAGATACGCAGTATTTT; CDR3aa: CASSLLALTDTQYF
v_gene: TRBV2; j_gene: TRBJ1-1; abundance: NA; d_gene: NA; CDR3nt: TGTGCCAGCAGTGCGGACACGAACACTGAAGCTTTCTTT; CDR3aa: CASSADTNTEAFF
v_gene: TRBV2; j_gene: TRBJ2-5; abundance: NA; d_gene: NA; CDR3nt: TGTGCCAGCAGTGTAACGGGGGGCGTACAAGAGACCCAGTACTTC; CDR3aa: CASSVTGGVQETQYF
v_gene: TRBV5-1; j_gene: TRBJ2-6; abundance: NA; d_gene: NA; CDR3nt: TGCGCCAGCCAGGTTCAGACCTCTGGGGCCAACGTCCTGACTTTC; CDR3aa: CASQVQTSGANVLTF
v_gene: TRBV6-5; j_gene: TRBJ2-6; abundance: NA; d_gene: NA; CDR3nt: TGTGCCAGCAGTTACTCTTCAGGGGCTGGGGCCAACGTCCTGACTTTC; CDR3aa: CASSYSSGAGANVLTF
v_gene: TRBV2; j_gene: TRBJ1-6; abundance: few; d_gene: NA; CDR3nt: TGTGCCAGCAGTGAAGACAGGGACGGGTCACCCCTCCACTTT; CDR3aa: CASSEDRDGSPLHF
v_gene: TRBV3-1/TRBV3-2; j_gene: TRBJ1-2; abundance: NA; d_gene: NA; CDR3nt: TGTGCCAGCAGCCAAACACAGGGCAAGTATGGCTACACCTTC; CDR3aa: CASSQTQGKYGYTF
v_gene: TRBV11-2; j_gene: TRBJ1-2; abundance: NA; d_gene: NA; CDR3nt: TGTGCCAGCAGCTTATTCCCTACAGCTGGCTATGGCTACACCTTC; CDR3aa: CASSLFPTAGYGYTF
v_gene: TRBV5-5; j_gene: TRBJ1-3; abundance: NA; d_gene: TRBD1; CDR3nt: TGTGCCAGCAGAAGACAGGGGAGCTCTGGAAACACCATATATTTT; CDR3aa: CASRRQGSSGNTIYF
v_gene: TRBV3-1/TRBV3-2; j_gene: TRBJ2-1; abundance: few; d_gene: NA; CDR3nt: TGTGCCAGCAGCCAGAGGGCCGGGGGTAATGAGCAGTTCTTC; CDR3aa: CASSQRAGGNEQFF
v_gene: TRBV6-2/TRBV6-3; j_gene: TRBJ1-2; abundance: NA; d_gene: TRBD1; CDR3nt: TGTGCCAGCAGTGACAGGGGGGACTATGGCTACACCTTC; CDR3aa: CASSDRGDYGYTF
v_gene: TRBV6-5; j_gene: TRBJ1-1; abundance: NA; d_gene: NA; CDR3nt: TGTGCCAGCAGTTACTCGACACCGAGTGAAGCTTTCTTT; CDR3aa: CASSYSTPSEAFF
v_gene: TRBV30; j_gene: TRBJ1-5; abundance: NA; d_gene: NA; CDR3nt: TGTGCCTGGAGTGTACCGACGGCCGGAGGGAATCAGCCCCAGCATTTT; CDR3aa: CAWSVPTAGGNQPQHF
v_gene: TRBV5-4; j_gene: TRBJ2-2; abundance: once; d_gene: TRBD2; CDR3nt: TGTGCCAGCAGCTTGGCCGGGGCGGGGGACCACACCGGGGAGCTGTTTTTT; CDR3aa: CASSLAGAGDHTGELFF
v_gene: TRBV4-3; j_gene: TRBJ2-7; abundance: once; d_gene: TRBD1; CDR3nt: TGCGCCAGCAGCCCCACAGGGGTACACGAGCAGTACTTC; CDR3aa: CASSPTGVHEQYF
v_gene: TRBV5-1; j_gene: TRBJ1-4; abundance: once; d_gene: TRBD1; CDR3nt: TGCGCCAGCAGCTTGGGGACAGGGATGGATGAAAAACTGTTTTTT; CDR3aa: CASSLGTGMDEKLFF